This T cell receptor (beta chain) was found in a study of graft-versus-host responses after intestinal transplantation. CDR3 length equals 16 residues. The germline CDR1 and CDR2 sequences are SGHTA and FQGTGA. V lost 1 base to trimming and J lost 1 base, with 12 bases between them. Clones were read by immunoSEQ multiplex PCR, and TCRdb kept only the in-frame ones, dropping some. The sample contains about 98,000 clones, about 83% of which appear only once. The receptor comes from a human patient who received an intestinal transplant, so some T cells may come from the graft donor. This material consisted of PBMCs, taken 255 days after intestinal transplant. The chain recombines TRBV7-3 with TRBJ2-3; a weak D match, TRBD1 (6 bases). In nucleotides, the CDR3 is TGTGCCAGCAGCTTAAAGTGGGGGCCAGGCACAGATACGCAGTATTTT. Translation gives CASSLKWGPGTDTQYF.